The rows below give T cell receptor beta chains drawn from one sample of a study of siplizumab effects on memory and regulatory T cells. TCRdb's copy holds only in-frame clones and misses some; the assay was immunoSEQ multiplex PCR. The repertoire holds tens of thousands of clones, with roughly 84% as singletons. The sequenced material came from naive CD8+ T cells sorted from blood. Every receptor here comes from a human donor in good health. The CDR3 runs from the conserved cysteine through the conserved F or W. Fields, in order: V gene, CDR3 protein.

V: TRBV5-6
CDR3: CASSLDIGRGHTDTQYF

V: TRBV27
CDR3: CASSQMTGLDTEAFF

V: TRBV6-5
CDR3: CASSYSLLSGYTF

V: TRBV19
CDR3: CASASGPLAGNTIYF

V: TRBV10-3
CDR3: CATRQGEETQYF

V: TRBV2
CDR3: CASSDLGQMNTEAFF

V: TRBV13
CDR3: CASSTTGLGLYEQYF

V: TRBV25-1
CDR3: CASSESTGQVYEQYF

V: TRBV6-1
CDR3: CASRPGQGSSYEQYF

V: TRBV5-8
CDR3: CASSPRTGNINYGYTF

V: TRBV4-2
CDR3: CASSQTHTYEQYF

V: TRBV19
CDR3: CASSQTDTSGNTIYF

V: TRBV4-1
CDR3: CASSQDGGPYNEQFF

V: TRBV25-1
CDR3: CASSDGGNQPQHF

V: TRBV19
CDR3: CASSILAEHNEQFF

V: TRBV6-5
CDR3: CATAAGVVETQYF

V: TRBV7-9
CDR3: CASSPMYEQYF

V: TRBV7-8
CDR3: CASSQLHSSVTEAFF